Reported below is one TCR beta chain. Its target is not known. These data originate in a study of cytomegalovirus exposure and HLA in healthy donors. Findings of the study overall: Rates of TCR association differed by HLA locus in a later analysis, with DRB1 highest and HLA-C lowest. For most subjects, TCR beta sequences were reported to predict HLA-A and HLA-B alleles with accuracy. Generally TCR sequences proved uncommon, though certain public TCRs appeared in numerous donors.

60 Vbeta and 13 Jbeta primers were used in PCR. Produced via immunoSEQ multiplex PCR; TCRdb's table is partial and in-frame only. The sample consists of 120,000 or so clones, under 90% of them appearing once. Germline trimming cut 5 bases from V and 3 bases from J; bases unmatched to any gene: 7. The CDR3 runs to 16 residues. The germline CDR1 and CDR2 sequences are LNHDA and SQIVND (reference sequence). This sequence was found in a woman aged 35 to 49 in good health and CMV-seronegative. V gene TRBV19 combines with J gene TRBJ1-3; 10 bases match TRBD1. The sequenced material came from PBMCs. The CDR3 reads CASSRDRGLSGNTIYF. CDR3 coding DNA: TGTGCCAGTAGTCGCGACAGGGGGCTAAGTGGAAACACCATATATTTT.